This T cell receptor beta chain is from a study of T-cell reconstitution after alpha-beta-depleted transplantation in children. Study conclusions and caveats: For some patients, TCRbeta diversity was high at day 60 because of recipient T cells and thymic progenitors that survived. A year post-transplant, T-cell counts and diversity derived mostly from newly produced T cells. Reportedly, only several hundred clones from non-depleted graft cells drove alpha-beta T-cell counts at about two months.

Using unique molecular identifiers, the investigators prepared the TCRbeta library. TCRdb re-derived calls from the PCR reads in MiXCR, one entry per CDR3 protein. The table has about 98,000 distinct CDR3 sequences, roughly 6% seen once; the top ten hold 6.1%. This clonotype showed up just a few times. Its antigen is currently unknown. The TCR originated in a female patient aged 2 to 10 who had a stem cell transplant for Fanconi anemia, so the T cells may come from the graft donor. The starting material was PBMCs, mostly from graft donor cells, obtained 60 days after TCRalphabeta/CD19-depleted stem cell transplant.

The CDR3 region is CASSPPGGIGTEAFF. The CDR3 nucleotides read TGTGCCAGCTCACCACCGGGCGGGATAGGGACTGAAGCTTTCTTT. The rearrangement uses TRBV18 and TRBJ1-1; no reliable D call. Trimming took off 0 bases at V and 5 bases at J, with 13 bases between the two ends. Germline V gene sequence: CDR1 KGHSH, CDR2 LQKENI. The CDR3 totals 15 residues.